This TCR beta chain was found in a study of cytomegalovirus exposure and HLA in healthy donors. Overall study: Sequencing of 150 million to 200 million T cells in an earlier analysis found about 120 million unique TCR beta sequences.

Amplification used 60 Vbeta primers and 13 Jbeta primers. Clones were sequenced by immunoSEQ multiplex PCR, and TCRdb holds only the in-frame ones, with some missing. The sample lists 200,000 to 250,000 clones; around 80% were seen once. Though nominally healthy at sampling, donors likely had unrecorded immune exposures. The CDR3 is made up of 13 amino acids. Germline V gene sequence: CDR1 MNHEY, CDR2 SVGAGI. Deletions cut 6 bases from V and 5 bases from J, with 13 bases between. This sequence joins TRBV6-5 and TRBJ1-2; D is perhaps TRBD1 (6 bases). The clonotype was recovered from a girl aged 2 to 10 in good health and CMV-seronegative. Sequencing was carried out using PBMCs. The CDR3 DNA follows: TGTGCCAGCAGGGCAGGGGCCCTTTATGGCTACACCTTC. Encoded protein: CASRAGALYGYTF.